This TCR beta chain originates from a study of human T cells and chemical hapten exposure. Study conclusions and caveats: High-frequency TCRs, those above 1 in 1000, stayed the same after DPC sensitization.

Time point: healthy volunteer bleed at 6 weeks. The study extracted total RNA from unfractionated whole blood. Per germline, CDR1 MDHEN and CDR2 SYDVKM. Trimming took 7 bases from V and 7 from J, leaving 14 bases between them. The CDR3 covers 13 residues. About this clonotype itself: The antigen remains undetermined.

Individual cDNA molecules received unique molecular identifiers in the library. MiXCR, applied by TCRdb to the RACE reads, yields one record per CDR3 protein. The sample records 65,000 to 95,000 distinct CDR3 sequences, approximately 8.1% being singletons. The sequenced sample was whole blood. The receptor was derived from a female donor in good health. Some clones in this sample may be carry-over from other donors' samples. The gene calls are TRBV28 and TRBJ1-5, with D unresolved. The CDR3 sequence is CASTLGAAQPQHF. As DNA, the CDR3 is TGTGCCAGCACCTTGGGAGCGGCCCAGCCCCAGCATTTT.